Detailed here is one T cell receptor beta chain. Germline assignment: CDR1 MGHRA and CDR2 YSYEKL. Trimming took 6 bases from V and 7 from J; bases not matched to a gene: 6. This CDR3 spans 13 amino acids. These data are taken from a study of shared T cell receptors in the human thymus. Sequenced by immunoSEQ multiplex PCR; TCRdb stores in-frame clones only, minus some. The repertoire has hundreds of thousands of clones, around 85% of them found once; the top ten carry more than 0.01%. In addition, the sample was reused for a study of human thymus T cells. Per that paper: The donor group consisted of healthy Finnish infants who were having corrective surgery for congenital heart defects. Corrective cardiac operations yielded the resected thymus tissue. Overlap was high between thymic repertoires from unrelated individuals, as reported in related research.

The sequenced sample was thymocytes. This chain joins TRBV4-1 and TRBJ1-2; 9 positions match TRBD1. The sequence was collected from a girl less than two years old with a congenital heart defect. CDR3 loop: CASRTGGLSGYTF. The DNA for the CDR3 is TGCGCCAGCAGAACAGGGGGCCTTAGTGGCTACACCTTC.